The following is a TCR beta chain sequence with its context. These data originate in a study of blood T cell repertoires in COVID-19. On the study more broadly: Spain, Italy and the United States supplied samples that represented acute and convalescent COVID-19. Nucleic acid was either cDNA or gDNA, and it came from T cells, B-cell-depleted T cells, or PBMCs.

Authors' analysis steps: Counts of nucleated cells, estimated from reference gene primer amplification, were obtained. The method was immunoSEQ multiplex PCR; TCRdb's version includes in-frame clones alone and lacks a portion of them. Clonal size and the V and J genes are those of that table, whereas D and trimming came from the DNA. Of about 60,000 clones listed, 82% are singletons. Germline assignment: CDR1 SGHKS and CDR2 YYEKEE (reference sequence). V was pared by 4 bases and J by 4 bases, with 15 bases between. This CDR3 is 15 amino acids long. The receptor comes from a woman aged 80 or over with acute or convalescent COVID-19. The sample comprised peripheral blood. The chain couples TRBV5-5 to TRBJ1-5; D gene unclear. For the CDR3, the DNA is TGTGCCAGCAGCGGTGTAGTAGGGAGGAATCAGCCCCAGCATTTT. Translation gives CASSGVVGRNQPQHF.